The 26 T cell receptor beta chains given below trace back to one sample, sequenced in a study of post-analysis software for immune sequencing data. Regarding the study as a whole: Patients showed TRBV5-6, TRBV5-1 and TRBV20-1 among roughly five TRBV segments more frequent than in controls.

Antigens for these TCRs are unknown. Built from TCR beta cDNA, the libraries had unique molecular identifiers in them. Via MiXCR, TCRdb re-called the PCR reads, giving one row per CDR3 protein. The sample carries about 400,000 distinct CDR3 sequences, around 37% recorded once. The sample was blood. Every receptor here comes from a girl between 10 and 17 years old with multiple sclerosis.

This chain uses TRBV20-1 with TRBJ2-1, with D possibly TRBD2 on 5 matching bases. Trimming removed 0 bases at V and 6 bases at J, with 12 bases between. This CDR3 comprises 14 residues. The V gene's germline CDR1 is DFQATT and CDR2 SNEGSKA (reference sequence). The chain's CDR3 is CSARDERRRNEQFF. CDR3 nucleotides: TGCAGTGCTAGAGATGAGAGGAGGCGCAATGAGCAGTTCTTC.

This clonotype was found a few times. The chain employs TRBV19 and TRBJ2-3; TRBD2 is a possible D gene (6 bases). Germline V gene sequence: CDR1 LNHDA, CDR2 SQIVND (reference sequence). V gave up 8 bases and J gave up 2 bases, with 20 bases separating them. The CDR3 sequence is 16 residues long. The CDR3 loop is CASQTSGTEVTDTQYF. The DNA of the CDR3 is TGTGCCAGTCAGACCTCCGGGACTGAAGTCACAGATACGCAGTATTTT. The full variable domain, rest sourced from reference TRBV19 and TRBJ2-3, is DGGITQSPKYLFRKEGQNVTLSCEQNLNHDAMYWYRQDPGQGLRLIYYSQIVNDFQKGDIAEGYSVSREKKESFPLTVTSAQKNPTAFYLCASQTSGTEVTDTQYFGPGTRLTVL.

A single count supports this clonotype. This chain links TRBV7-2 with TRBJ1-5, with D maybe TRBD1 (6 bases). CDR1 is SGHTA and CDR2 is FQGNSA in the germline V gene. V was shortened by 4 bases and J by 7 bases, with 11 bases between the two germline ends. CDR3 length: 13 residues. The CDR3 bases are TGTGCCAGCAGCTCCTACAGGGAGCAGCCCCAGCATTTT. It yields the protein CASSSYREQPQHF.

The V and J genes are TRBV18 and TRBJ1-2; D ambiguous. The CDR3 extends over 14 amino acids. Germline V lookup: CDR1 KGHSH, CDR2 LQKENI. Trimming shortened V by 6 bases and J by 6 bases, and 17 bases separated the two germline ends. The CDR3 sequence: CASSLWVGRDGYTF. The CDR3 coding sequence is TGTGCCAGCTCCCTTTGGGTAGGCCGGGATGGCTACACCTTC.

The rearrangement links TRBV7-9 to TRBJ2-1, with 7 bases lining up with TRBD1. The V segment lost 0 bases and the J segment 10 bases; nucleotides outside the gene matches: 6. This CDR3 contains 14 residues. Germline V lookup: CDR1 SEHNR, CDR2 FQNEAQ (reference sequence). CDR3 DNA: TGTGCCAGCAGCTTAGCTAGGGGGCGACGGGAGCAGTTCTTC. Amino acids: CASSLARGRREQFF.

This clonotype appeared a few times. This rearrangement joins TRBV7-2 to TRBJ2-1, with 11 bases lining up with TRBD1. This CDR3 spans 18 amino acids. CDR1 is SGHTA and CDR2 is FQGNSA in the germline V gene. V shed 4 bases, J shed 0 bases, and the junction held 8 bases outside the gene matches. CDR3 DNA: TGTGCCAGCAGCTACCGGGACAGGGGGACGAGCTCCTACAATGAGCAGTTCTTC. This gives the protein CASSYRDRGTSSYNEQFF.

This chain uses TRBV5-1 with TRBJ1-1; TRBD1 agrees at 10 bases. The J segment lost 1 base and the V segment lost 0 bases, leaving 6 bases of the junction unmatched. The CDR3 covers 17 residues. Germline V gene data show CDR1 as SGHRS and CDR2 as YFSETQ. In DNA form, the CDR3 reads TGCGCCAGCAGCTTGGCCGTCGGGACAGGGGCGAACACTGAAGCTTTCTTT. Translation: CASSLAVGTGANTEAFF.

The chain couples TRBV5-1 to TRBJ2-7; 12 nucleotides match TRBD1. The CDR3 totals 18 residues. CDR1 and CDR2 from the germline V gene are SGHRS and YFSETQ. The junction had 13 bases not matched to a gene; V was cut back by 0 bases and J by 6 bases. The CDR3 region is CASSLGPFRDRGLREQYF. CDR3 coding DNA: TGCGCCAGCAGCTTGGGACCATTCCGGGACAGGGGGCTTCGCGAGCAGTACTTC.

The chain has TRBV6-5 and TRBJ2-3, with TRBD1 identical over 7 bases. The CDR3 runs to 15 residues. V gave up 4 bases and J gave up 0 bases; unmatched junction bases: 4. Per the germline V gene, CDR1 is MNHEY and CDR2 is SVGAGI. Here the CDR3 DNA reads TGTGCCAGCAGTTTCGACAGGGCTAGCACAGATACGCAGTATTTT. The encoded protein is CASSFDRASTDTQYF.

This clonotype appeared many times. The rearrangement joins TRBV4-3 to TRBJ2-7, with D unclear. V lost 0 bases to trimming and J lost 2 bases, with 14 bases between them. The germline V gene encodes CDR1 LGHNA and CDR2 YSLEER. CDR3 length equals 16 residues. The CDR3 protein is CASSQDSSLETYEQYF. CDR3 coding DNA: TGCGCCAGCAGCCAAGATAGTTCGCTGGAAACCTACGAGCAGTACTTC.

This clonotype was seen at least ten times. This chain connects TRBV4-2 to TRBJ2-7; no reliable D call. V was trimmed by 3 bases and J by 2 bases, leaving 17 bases between them. This CDR3 is built from 16 residues. The germline gives CDR1 LGHNA, CDR2 YNFKEQ. The CDR3 bases are TGTGCCAGCAGCCAGCCGACCGGGCTTCAACCCTACGAGCAGTACTTC. Protein sequence: CASSQPTGLQPYEQYF.

The chain is built from TRBV27 and TRBJ2-1, with D possibly matching TRBD2 (6 bases). Germline V gene lookup returns CDR1 MNHEY and CDR2 SMNVEV (reference sequence). The CDR3 runs 16 residues. The V and J ends lost 1 base and 7 bases respectively, with 17 bases between them. CDR3 in DNA: TGTGCCAGCAGTTTATTGTGGAGGGTGAAGGTTAATGAGCAGTTCTTC. Its protein is CASSLLWRVKVNEQFF.

The chain has TRBV12-3 or TRBV12-4 and TRBJ2-5; 7 positions agree with TRBD1. The CDR3 spans 13 residues. After removal of 7 bases from V and 2 bases from J, the junction contained 4 bases not matched to a gene. CDR3 residues: CASTPGQQETQYF. The CDR3 coding sequence is TGTGCCAGCACCCCGGGACAGCAAGAGACCCAGTACTTC.

The rearrangement links TRBV9 to TRBJ2-5; D may be TRBD1 (5 bases). V was cut by 3 bases and J by 2 bases, with 11 bases left in between. The germline V gene has CDR1 SGDLS and CDR2 YYNGEE. The CDR3 runs to 14 residues. CDR3: CASSAPGKQETQYF. DNA for the CDR3: TGTGCCAGCAGCGCCCCAGGGAAACAAGAGACCCAGTACTTC.

This chain links TRBV5-6 with TRBJ1-2; D is perhaps TRBD1 (6 bases). CDR3 size: 14 residues. V lost 5 bases, J lost 2 bases, and 13 bases lay in between. In germline, CDR1 is SGHDT, CDR2 YYEEEE. CDR3 coding DNA: TGTGCCAGCAGTCGTAGGGGGGGAAACTATGGCTACACCTTC. Its protein product is CASSRRGGNYGYTF.

This clonotype showed up just a few times. In DNA, the CDR3 is TGTGCCAGCAGCCCCCATGATTCACCCCTCCACTTT. This gives the protein CASSPHDSPLHF. V usage is TRBV4-2 and J usage is TRBJ1-6; D ambiguous. The CDR3 totals 12 residues. The germline V gene has CDR1 LGHNA and CDR2 YNFKEQ. Trimming stripped 4 bases from V and 8 bases from J, with 6 bases between.

The chain is built from TRBV20-1 and TRBJ2-7; no clear D. V lost 3 bases, J lost 0 bases, and 12 bases lay in between. This CDR3 spans 14 amino acids. The germline CDR1 and CDR2 sequences are DFQATT and SNEGSKA (reference sequence). The CDR3 loop reads CSASRLPVSYEQYF. The CDR3 coding sequence is TGCAGTGCTAGTCGGCTCCCCGTCTCCTACGAGCAGTACTTC.

The rearrangement joins TRBV20-1 to TRBJ2-4; tentative D call: TRBD1 (7 bases). Trimming took 0 bases from V and 2 from J, leaving 14 bases between them. CDR3 length: 16 amino acids. The germline gives CDR1 DFQATT, CDR2 SNEGSKA (reference sequence). The CDR3, as DNA: TGCAGTGCTAGAGAGGACAGGAGGGCCACCAAAAACATTCAGTACTTC. Translated: CSAREDRRATKNIQYF.

The sample holds one count of this clonotype. V usage is TRBV3-1 and J usage is TRBJ2-4; TRBD1 is a possible D gene (5 bases). The CDR3 loop spans 15 amino acids. V was cut by 5 bases and J by 2 bases, with 13 bases left in between. Per germline, CDR1 LGHDT and CDR2 YNNKEL (reference sequence). Written as DNA, the CDR3 is TGTGCCAGCAGCTTAGAACAGGCCTCCAAAAACATTCAGTACTTC. It encodes CASSLEQASKNIQYF.

The genes are TRBV2 and TRBJ2-4, with 9 bases identical to TRBD2. J was trimmed by 0 bases and V by 2 bases; bases with no gene match: 14. Germline V gene data show CDR1 as SNHLY and CDR2 as FYNNEI. The CDR3 is made up of 20 amino acids. CDR3 sequence: CASSEWSSGVITIAKNIQYF. CDR3 in DNA: TGTGCCAGCAGTGAATGGTCTAGCGGGGTGATTACCATAGCCAAAAACATTCAGTACTTC.

The rearrangement joins TRBV9 to TRBJ2-3, with TRBD2 identical over 10 bases. The ends lost 1 base at V and 6 bases at J; junction bases unmatched: 8. The CDR3 length is 16 residues. Germline lookup yields CDR1 SGDLS and CDR2 YYNGEE. The CDR3 region has the DNA TGTGCCAGCAGCGTACTAGCGGGGGCTCTGGGGGATACGCAGTATTTT. Translating it yields CASSVLAGALGDTQYF. The full variable domain, with the rest looked up from reference TRBV9 and TRBJ2-3, is DSGVTQTPKHLITATGQRVTLRCSPRSGDLSVYWYQQSLDQGLQFLIQYYNGEERAKGNILERFSAQQFPDLHSELNLSSLELGDSALYFCASSVLAGALGDTQYFGPGTRLTVL.

This clonotype has just a few counts. The chain recombines TRBV14 with TRBJ2-1, with 9 bases aligning to TRBD1. The CDR3 covers 18 residues. Trimming took 0 bases from V and 4 from J; bases not matched to a gene: 10. From germline, CDR1 is SGHDN and CDR2 FVKESK. CDR3 sequence: CASSQDEFRTGVYNEQFF. DNA for the CDR3: TGTGCCAGCAGCCAAGATGAATTCCGGACAGGGGTATACAATGAGCAGTTCTTC.

This clonotype was seen more than once but under ten times. This chain joins TRBV5-1 and TRBJ2-1; 9 bases align to TRBD1. CDR3 length: 15 amino acids. Germline assignment: CDR1 SGHRS and CDR2 YFSETQ. The V gene end was trimmed by 5 bases and the J gene end by 6 bases; junction bases not matched to a gene: 9. The CDR3, as DNA: TGCGCCAGCAGTTCCGCGGGACAGGGAGGCAATGAGCAGTTCTTC. Residues: CASSSAGQGGNEQFF.

V and J are TRBV2 and TRBJ1-6; maybe TRBD1 (6 bases). Germline lookup yields CDR1 SNHLY and CDR2 FYNNEI. This CDR3 is 15 amino acids long. Trimming took off 6 bases at V and 6 bases at J, with 15 bases between the two ends. The CDR3 nucleotides read TGTGCCAGCAGCCGCAAGACAGGAGGTAATTCACCCCTCCACTTT. It specifies CASSRKTGGNSPLHF.

V gene TRBV5-1 combines with J gene TRBJ1-2; D is ambiguous. Germline V gene lookup returns CDR1 SGHRS and CDR2 YFSETQ. The CDR3 consists of 12 residues. The ends were cut back, 0 bases at V and 6 bases at J, with 6 bases in the middle. CDR3 in amino acids: CASSLAGNGYTF. The CDR3 nucleotides read TGCGCCAGCAGCTTGGCCGGGAATGGCTACACCTTC. Using reference TRBV5-1 and TRBJ1-2 for the parts outside the CDR3, the full variable domain is KAGVTQTPRYLIKTRGQQVTLSCSPISGHRSVSWYQQTPGQGLQFLFEYFSETQRNKGNFPGRFSGRQFSNSRSEMNVSTLELGDSALYLCASSLAGNGYTFGSGTRLTVV.

As DNA, the CDR3 is TGTGCCAGCAGGGGTTACTACGAGCAGTACTTC. The encoded protein is CASRGYYEQYF. The rearrangement uses TRBV25-1 and TRBJ2-7; D not resolved. The CDR3 runs 11 residues. CDR1 and CDR2 (germline): MGHDK, SYGVNS. Trimming left V 6 bases short and J 3 bases short, with 6 bases between.